These 14 T cell receptor beta chains came from one sample sequenced in a study of CD8 T cells in Susac syndrome (dated by TCRdb to about 2019). The protocol used for the library was the immunoSEQ multiplex PCR assay. RNA was extracted using the RNeasy kit, and about 0.45 to 1 microgram was reverse transcribed with random hexamers. Using fastp trimming at Q25 and MiXCR clonotype assembly, TCRdb reanalyzed the public sequencing data and kept in-frame beta chains. Rows merge per CDR3 protein into single entries with the most common DNA and genes. The sample records under 200,000 distinct CDR3 sequences, approximately 95% of which are singletons. The top ten clones comprise 0.075% to 0.1% of the sample. Input material: CD4+ T cells from PBMCs. These receptor sequences come from a human donor with Susac syndrome.

The genes are TRBV5-5 and TRBJ2-3; D is perhaps TRBD1 (5 bases). CDR3 size: 14 residues. Germline V gives CDR1 SGHKS, CDR2 YYEKEE (reference sequence). The V and J ends lost 5 bases and 0 bases respectively, with 10 bases between them. CDR3 in amino acids: CASRYRISTDTQYF. The DNA for the CDR3 is TGTGCCAGCAGATACAGGATTAGCACAGATACGCAGTATTTT.

CDR3 nucleotide sequence: TGTGCCACCAGCGGGCGCTTAACCCTTGGAAACACCATATATTTT. Amino acid sequence: CATSGRLTLGNTIYF. The chain couples TRBV15 to TRBJ1-3; D gene ambiguous. V shed 5 bases and J shed 3 bases, with 14 bases lying between them. The germline V gene encodes CDR1 LNHNV and CDR2 YYDKDF (reference sequence). This CDR3 comprises 15 residues.

The J gene is TRBJ1-1, the V gene TRBV20-1; D ambiguous. The CDR3 runs to 15 residues. Deletions cut 0 bases from V and 1 base from J, with 12 bases between. The germline CDR1 and CDR2 sequences are DFQATT and SNEGSKA (reference sequence). The CDR3 reads CSARDSWRGNTEAFF. CDR3 DNA sequence: TGCAGTGCTAGAGATTCCTGGCGGGGGAACACTGAAGCTTTCTTT.

The genes are TRBV6-2 or TRBV6-3 and TRBJ2-2; D ambiguous. The length of the CDR3 is 13 residues. CDR1 and CDR2 from the germline V gene are MNHEY and SVGEGT. The germline V and J ends were trimmed by 4 bases and 4 bases, with 7 bases remaining between them. CDR3 protein: CASSSSRTGELFF. CDR3 coding DNA: TGTGCCAGCAGTTCCAGCCGCACCGGGGAGCTGTTTTTT.

The J gene is TRBJ2-3, the V gene TRBV19; D gene ambiguous. The CDR3 extends over 13 amino acids. Trimming pared 2 bases from V and 2 bases from J, leaving 5 bases between. CDR1 and CDR2 from the germline V gene are LNHDA and SQIVND (reference sequence). The CDR3 loop is CASSIRHTDTQYF. For the CDR3, the DNA is TGTGCCAGTAGTATACGTCACACAGATACGCAGTATTTT.

V and J are TRBV20-1 and TRBJ1-6, with a weak D call TRBD1 (5 bases). Germline CDR1 and CDR2: DFQATT and SNEGSKA (reference sequence). V was pared by 5 bases and J by 7 bases, with 12 bases between. This CDR3 is 13 amino acids long. CDR3 residues: CSARRELNSPLHF. CDR3 in DNA: TGCAGTGCTCGCAGGGAACTCAATTCACCCCTCCACTTT.

This chain uses TRBV19 with TRBJ2-5; 7 bases line up with TRBD1. CDR1 is LNHDA and CDR2 is SQIVND in the germline V gene (reference sequence). CDR3 length equals 13 residues. The trim removed 9 bases at V and 0 bases at J, leaving 4 bases unmatched. The CDR3 reads CASGTAYQETQYF. In DNA form, the CDR3 reads TGTGCCAGCGGGACAGCGTACCAAGAGACCCAGTACTTC.

The V call is TRBV19, the J call TRBJ1-2; D is unclear. Trimming cost V 3 bases and J 0 bases, with 8 bases left between them. This CDR3 is 14 amino acids long. Germline CDR1 reads LNHDA; CDR2 reads SQIVND (reference sequence). The CDR3 sequence is CASSMEAPNYGYTF. The CDR3 DNA follows: TGTGCCAGTAGTATGGAGGCCCCTAACTATGGCTACACCTTC.

CDR3 loop: CASSQEPPGNTGELFF. CDR3 bases: TGCGCCAGCAGCCAAGAGCCCCCGGGGAACACCGGGGAGCTGTTTTTT. The J gene is TRBJ2-2, the V gene TRBV4-3; unclear D gene. The CDR3 totals 16 residues. The V gene lost 0 bases and the J gene lost 1 base, with 9 bases spanning the gap. Germline loops: CDR1 LGHNA, CDR2 YSLEER.

The chain employs TRBV27 and TRBJ1-4; no reliable D call. The CDR3 totals 16 residues. With 11 bases removed from V and 3 bases from J, the gap between germline ends came to 22 bases. Per germline, CDR1 MNHEY and CDR2 SMNVEV (reference sequence). The DNA for the CDR3 is TGTGCCGTACCTTATAGCGGGTCCTCGGCTAATGAAAAACTGTTTTTT. Translation: CAVPYSGSSANEKLFF.

The genes are TRBV5-1 and TRBJ2-5, with no clear D. The CDR3 is made up of 16 amino acids. The germline gives CDR1 SGHRS, CDR2 YFSETQ. The ends were cut back, 1 base at V and 0 bases at J, with 13 bases in the middle. CDR3 nucleotide sequence: TGCGCCAGCAGCTTGAGTATAGGGATGTACCAAGAGACCCAGTACTTC. It is translated as CASSLSIGMYQETQYF.

The table lists this clonotype with a count of one. The chain uses TRBV7-2 and TRBJ2-3; D perhaps matches TRBD1 (5 bases). Trimming shortened V by 5 bases and J by 1 base, and 13 bases separated the two germline ends. The CDR3 is 15 residues long. CDR1 and CDR2 from the germline V gene are SGHTA and FQGNSA. The CDR3 DNA is TGTGCCAGCAGCAACCAAGTGGGGCGCACAGATACGCAGTATTTT. Its translation: CASSNQVGRTDTQYF.

The rearrangement joins TRBV29-1 to TRBJ2-3; 10 bases line up with TRBD1. V shed 7 bases, J shed 9 bases, and the junction held 10 bases outside the gene matches. Germline assignment: CDR1 SQVTM and CDR2 ANQGSEA. The CDR3 has 13 amino acids. The CDR3 DNA reads TGCAGCGAGATACGACCGGGACAGGGGACGCAGTATTTT. It specifies CSEIRPGQGTQYF.

This chain uses TRBV25-1 with TRBJ1-2; D unclear. This CDR3 is built from 13 residues. CDR1 is MGHDK and CDR2 is SYGVNS in the germline V gene. V was clipped by 2 bases and J by 0 bases, with 4 bases between them. The CDR3, as DNA: TGTGCCAGCAGTGAAACGGCTAACTATGGCTACACCTTC. Translated: CASSETANYGYTF.